Reported below is one TCR beta chain. It has no known antigen specificity. Base-call qualities are not available, and no considerably larger clone is one nucleotide away. This entry belongs to a study of OX40 agonist ivuxolimab in advanced cancers. Study-wide context: Ivuxolimab was a fully human IgG2 agonistic monoclonal antibody targeting the costimulatory receptor OX40 (CD134). Intravenous ivuxolimab was administered to patients every 2 weeks at six dose levels: 0.01, 0.1, 0.3, 1.5, 3 and 10 mg/kg. Among the roughly 50 dose-escalation patients, 19 had hepatocellular carcinoma, approximately 15 melanoma, 9 renal cell carcinoma and 9 head and neck cancer. In the dose-escalation cohort, 65% to 90% of patients were male, and the mean age was roughly 60 years, with a range of about 23 to 90. Prior anti-PD-1, anti-PD-L1 or anti-CTLA-4 therapy was permitted, and checkpoint inhibitors had been received by around 40% of dose-escalation patients. Three dose-escalation patients achieved partial responses, one with hepatocellular carcinoma and two with cutaneous melanoma. Peripheral TCRbeta sequencing aimed to test whether ivuxolimab altered TCR sequence diversity and caused clonal T-cell expansion. The monotherapy dose-escalation portion (N of about 57 patients) of the phase I ivuxolimab trial is reported in the paper. Results and caveats for the whole study, not just this receptor: Clonal expansion of both CD4+ and CD8+ blood T cells was observed from baseline to week 6 at doses 0.1 to 3.0 mg/kg. After ivuxolimab, CD8+ T cells had more expanded clones than CD4+ T cells on average. In partial responders in the 0.1-3.0 mg/kg groups, normalized peripheral clonal expansion was found to be among the lowest, especially among CD8+ T cells. Which antigens the clonally expanded peripheral T cells were specific for was not determined. Low levels of normalized T-cell clonal expansion were also shown by some nonresponding patients.

For sequencing of the TCRbeta CDR3 region, genomic DNA was extracted from the sorted cells. The immunoSEQ Assay was used for sequencing of TCRbeta CDR3 regions. The source is immuneACCESS, and TCRdb retained only in-frame sequences with V and J called. Part of the clones is not carried over; for the studies checked, unresolved V genes explain less than half of this, and the remainder is unexplained. Across this sample there are under 65,000 clones, with 85% to 90% seen only once. The ten largest account for about a tenth of the sample. The trial excluded patients who had a history of autoimmune disease or who were on systemic immunosuppression. Peripheral blood for TCR sequencing was collected from all dose cohorts at baseline, on cycle 4 day 1, and on cycle 7 day 1. The samples were taken from a phase I, first-in-human, multicenter, open-label dose-escalation trial of ivuxolimab. Adults with locally advanced or metastatic melanoma, renal cell, hepatocellular, or head and neck squamous cell carcinoma were enrolled in the trial. CD4+ and CD8+ T cells were sorted separately from peripheral blood before TCR sequencing.

Reading from cysteine to phenylalanine, the CDR3 counts 15 amino acids. Only the CDR3 DNA stays, 45 bases, in frame from base 1. The germline V gene (reference sequence) gives CDR1 as SEHNR and CDR2 as FQNEAQ. Trimming takes 3 bases from V and 2 bases from J, and the germline ends sit 11 bases apart. The chain is made from TRBV7-9 and TRBJ2-1; TRBD2 could be the D gene, as 7 bases match. This receptor was identified in an adult with an advanced solid tumor such as melanoma, head and neck, liver or kidney cancer. The source was CD4+ or CD8+ T cells sorted from blood, collected in a trial of the OX40 agonist ivuxolimab. The CDR3 region has the sequence CASSLAGGPYNEQFF. Read as DNA, the sequence is TGTGCCAGCAGCTTGGCCGGGGGGCCCTACAATGAGCAGTTCTTC.